This is a list of T cell receptor beta chains from one sample in a study of OX40 agonist ivuxolimab in advanced cancers. This table comes from immunoSEQ multiplex PCR, and its TCRdb copy is limited to in-frame clones, with some not included. The profile shows 80,000 or so clones, approximately 95% of them singletons. Sequencing used CD4+ or CD8+ T cells sorted from blood, obtained in a trial of the OX40 agonist ivuxolimab. The receptors originated from an adult with an advanced solid tumor such as melanoma, head and neck, liver or kidney cancer. The CDR3 runs from the conserved cysteine through the conserved F or W. D genes are given only for firm matches. The size field is filled for only some rows; it gives once, few, many or a size class.

v_gene: TRBV7-2
j_gene: TRBJ2-7
abundance: once
d_gene: .
CDR3aa: CASSLETTGGSEQYF
CDR3nt: TGTGCCAGCAGCTTAGAGACTACTGGGGGCTCCGAGCAGTACTTC

v_gene: TRBV19
j_gene: TRBJ2-4
abundance: .
d_gene: .
CDR3aa: CASSIDHGGVKNIQYF
CDR3nt: TGTGCCAGTAGTATAGATCATGGAGGGGTCAAAAACATTCAGTACTTC

v_gene: TRBV6-1
j_gene: TRBJ2-1
abundance: few
d_gene: TRBD1
CDR3aa: CASRRTGGPYNEQFF
CDR3nt: TGTGCCAGCAGGAGGACAGGGGGTCCCTACAATGAGCAGTTCTTC

v_gene: TRBV6-5
j_gene: TRBJ1-5
abundance: .
d_gene: .
CDR3aa: CATAGVGGQPQHF
CDR3nt: TGTGCCACCGCAGGGGTCGGCGGTCAGCCCCAGCATTTT

v_gene: TRBV28
j_gene: TRBJ1-2
abundance: .
d_gene: TRBD1
CDR3aa: CASSSTGSVDYGYTF
CDR3nt: TGTGCCAGCAGTTCGACAGGGAGTGTGGACTATGGCTACACCTTC

v_gene: TRBV11-3
j_gene: TRBJ2-1
abundance: .
d_gene: .
CDR3aa: CASSLGPPTVNEQFF
CDR3nt: TGTGCCAGCAGCTTAGGGCCTCCAACGGTGAATGAGCAGTTCTTC

v_gene: TRBV7-2
j_gene: TRBJ1-1
abundance: .
d_gene: TRBD1
CDR3aa: CASSHPAGTGASNTEAFF
CDR3nt: TGTGCCAGCAGCCACCCTGCTGGGACAGGGGCGTCGAACACTGAAGCTTTCTTT

v_gene: TRBV7-9
j_gene: TRBJ2-3
abundance: .
d_gene: TRBD2
CDR3aa: CASSLPGLAPDTQYF
CDR3nt: TGTGCCAGCAGCCTACCGGGACTAGCGCCAGATACGCAGTATTTT

v_gene: TRBV5-1
j_gene: TRBJ2-3
abundance: few
d_gene: TRBD2
CDR3aa: CASSLAARGTDTQYF
CDR3nt: TGCGCCAGCAGCTTGGCCGCGCGGGGGACAGATACGCAGTATTTT

v_gene: TRBV6-1
j_gene: TRBJ2-1
abundance: .
d_gene: .
CDR3aa: CASTQWRVLNNEQFF
CDR3nt: TGTGCCAGCACCCAATGGCGGGTATTAAACAATGAGCAGTTCTTC

v_gene: TRBV7-2
j_gene: TRBJ2-5
abundance: once
d_gene: .
CDR3aa: CASSLGSETQYF
CDR3nt: TGTGCCAGCAGCTTAGGATCCGAGACCCAGTACTTC